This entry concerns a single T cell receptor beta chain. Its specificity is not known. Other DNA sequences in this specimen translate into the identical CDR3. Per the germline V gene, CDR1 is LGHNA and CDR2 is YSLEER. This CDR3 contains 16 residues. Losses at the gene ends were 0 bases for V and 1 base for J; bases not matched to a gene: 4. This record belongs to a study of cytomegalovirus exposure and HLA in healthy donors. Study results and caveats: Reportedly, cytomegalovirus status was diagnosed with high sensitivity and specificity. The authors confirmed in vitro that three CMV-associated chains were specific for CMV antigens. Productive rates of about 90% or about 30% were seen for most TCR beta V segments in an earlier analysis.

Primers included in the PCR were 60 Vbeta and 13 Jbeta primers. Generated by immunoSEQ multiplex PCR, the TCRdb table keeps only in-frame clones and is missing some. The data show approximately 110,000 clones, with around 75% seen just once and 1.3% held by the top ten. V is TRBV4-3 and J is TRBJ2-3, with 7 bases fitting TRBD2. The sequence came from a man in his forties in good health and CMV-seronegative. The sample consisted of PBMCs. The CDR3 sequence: CASSQDGAGGTDTQYF. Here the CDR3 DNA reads TGCGCCAGCAGCCAAGACGGGGCGGGAGGCACAGATACGCAGTATTTT.